This T cell receptor (beta chain) was sequenced in a study of T cells in Graves' hyperthyroidism and ophthalmopathy. Authors of the study amplified TCR beta CDR3 regions from RNA transcripts. In the first-round RT-PCR of the TCR CDR3, the HTBI primer set was used. TCRdb used MiXCR to reprocess the multiplex PCR reads, holding one entry per CDR3 protein. Of around 620,000 distinct CDR3 sequences listed, under 20% were seen once; the top ten hold less than 4.5%. Germline V gene lookup returns CDR1 LNHDA and CDR2 SQIVND (reference sequence). Between the trimmed V and J ends, which lost 3 bases and 6 bases, there was a span of 14 bases. The CDR3 runs to 15 residues. This clonotype was observed a few times.

V and J are TRBV19 and TRBJ1-4, with D possibly being TRBD1 (6 bases). The sample taken for sequencing was blood. The clonotype was recovered from a woman younger than 45 with Graves' hyperthyroidism. Here the CDR3 DNA reads TGTGCCAGTAGTATCCACAGGGATCGTGATGAAAAACTGTTTTTT. The encoded protein is CASSIHRDRDEKLFF.